This T cell receptor beta chain was found in a study of blood T cell repertoires in COVID-19. V was clipped by 4 bases and J by 5 bases, with 14 bases between them. The CDR3 contains 14 residues. CDR1 is KGHSH and CDR2 is LQKENI in the germline V gene. Repertoires were generated with immunoSEQ multiplex PCR, while TCRdb's copy carries only in-frame clones and drops some. The sample comprises some 160,000 clones, approximately 91% of which are singletons, and roughly 2.3% rests with the top ten. The chain couples TRBV18 to TRBJ1-1; perhaps TRBD1 as D (6 bases). This sequence originates from a man between 18 and 35 years old with acute or convalescent COVID-19. The sequenced sample was peripheral blood. The CDR3: CASSRQVQGTEAFF. DNA for the CDR3: TGTGCCAGCTCACGACAGGTACAGGGAACTGAAGCTTTCTTT. Together with reference TRBV18 and TRBJ1-1, the CDR3 gives the full variable domain: NAGVMQNPRHLVRRRGQEARLRCSPMKGHSHVYWYRQLPEEGLKFMVYLQKENIIDESGMPKERFSAEFPKEGPSILRIQQVVRGDSAAYFCASSRQVQGTEAFFGQGTRLTVV.